These 6 T cell receptor beta chains were all obtained from the same sample, sequenced in a study of shared clonotypes between healthy human individuals. Generated by immunoSEQ multiplex PCR, the TCRdb table keeps only in-frame clones and is missing some. This sample has roughly 500,000 clones, with roughly 95% found just once. The sequencing input was naive CD4+ T cells sorted from blood. As to subset: CD45RA+ positively selected. All receptors come from a woman in her 30s in good health.

This chain uses TRBV5-6 with TRBJ2-5, with a possible D match to TRBD2 (6 bases). Trimming pared 5 bases from V and 5 bases from J, leaving 13 bases between. CDR3 length: 13 amino acids. The germline gives CDR1 SGHDT, CDR2 YYEEEE. CDR3 coding DNA: TGTGCCAGCAGTCGGGAGCGGCGTGAGACCCAGTACTTC. Encoded protein: CASSRERRETQYF. Together with reference TRBV5-6 and TRBJ2-5, the CDR3 gives the full variable domain: DAGVTQSPTHLIKTRGQQVTLRCSPKSGHDTVSWYQQALGQGPQFIFQYYEEEERQRGNFPDRFSGHQFPNYSSELNVNALLLGDSALYLCASSRERRETQYFGPGTRLLVL.

The rearrangement links TRBV6-5 to TRBJ2-7; 7 nucleotides match TRBD1. The CDR3 consists of 14 residues. Germline assignment: CDR1 MNHEY and CDR2 SVGAGI. The V segment lost 2 bases and the J segment 4 bases; nucleotides outside the gene matches: 5. The CDR3 loop reads CASSYRGTDYEQYF. DNA of the CDR3: TGTGCCAGCAGTTACAGAGGGACAGATTACGAGCAGTACTTC.

CDR3 nucleotide sequence: TGTGCCAGCGACCGGACTAGCGGGAGCAACGAGCAGTACTTC. It yields the protein CASDRTSGSNEQYF. The gene calls are TRBV2 and TRBJ2-7; 13 bases match TRBD2. The CDR3 has 14 amino acids. CDR1 SNHLY and CDR2 FYNNEI come from the germline V gene. The V and J ends lost 8 bases and 5 bases, in that order; junction bases with no gene match: 6.

The V call is TRBV28, the J call TRBJ2-1; D gene ambiguous. V lost 7 bases to trimming and J lost 4 bases, with 20 bases between them. The CDR3 is 16 residues long. The germline gives CDR1 MDHEN, CDR2 SYDVKM. CDR3 coding DNA: TGTGCCAGCACCCCCGGTGCGGATAGCCGGTACAATGAGCAGTTCTTC. Its protein product is CASTPGADSRYNEQFF.

V is TRBV4-1 and J is TRBJ2-3; TRBD2 aligns across 9 bases. CDR3 length equals 18 residues. CDR1 is MGHRA, CDR2 YSYEKL, per germline. V lost 1 base, J lost 3 bases, and 11 bases stayed unmatched. The DNA of the CDR3 is TGCGCCAGCAGCCAAGGGCTAGCGGGACCTCCCTCAACAGATACGCAGTATTTT. Amino acid sequence: CASSQGLAGPPSTDTQYF.

The chain recombines TRBV6-5 with TRBJ1-5; 12 positions agree with TRBD1. V was clipped by 6 bases and J by 3 bases; unmatched bases: 3. This CDR3 has 15 residues. Germline V gives CDR1 MNHEY, CDR2 SVGAGI. In DNA form, the CDR3 reads TGTGCCAGCAGGAGGGACAGGGGGCACAATCAGCCCCAGCATTTT. This translates into CASRRDRGHNQPQHF.